Each of the 6 T cell receptor beta chains below was sequenced from the same sample in a study of tissue T cells after allogeneic stem cell transplantation. Using immunoSEQ multiplex PCR, the repertoire was profiled, and TCRdb retains in-frame clones only, with some absent. The sample lists around 2,200 clones; about half were seen once. Time point meaning: mouse harvest day 14 after allogeneic transplant. Tail vein injection delivered 10^7 T-cell-depleted bone marrow cells and 10^6 splenic CD5+ T cells. The sample comprised lymph node tissue. The receptors originated from a female BALB/c mouse given C57BL/6 T cells with graft-versus-host disease after an allogeneic hematopoietic cell transplant.

In this sample, this clone turned up a few times. Genes and germline are mouse. The read halts 1 residue ahead of the CDR3 end, with the missing end drawn from the germline J gene. This chain links TRBV12-2 with TRBJ1-3; 8 positions match TRBD1. The CDR3 consists of 14 residues. The V gene end was trimmed by 1 base and the J gene end by 2 bases; junction bases not matched to a gene: 0. Germline V gene sequence: CDR1 SGHLS, CDR2 HYDKME. Here the CDR3 reads CASSLQGAGNTLYF. The covered CDR3 bases are TGTGCCAGCTCTCTACAGGGGGCTGGAAATACGCTCTAT.

About this clone itself: All gene names here are mouse names. Sequencing ends 1 residue short of the CDR3 end; the germline J gene provides the rest. This rearrangement joins TRBV12-1 to TRBJ1-3; TRBD1 might be the D (6 bases). The germline V gene encodes CDR1 SGHSN and CDR2 HYEKVE. The CDR3 is made up of 15 amino acids. V was cut by 0 bases and J by 0 bases, with 8 bases left in between. The CDR3 region is CASSLQGSSGNTLYF. Partial CDR3 DNA: TGTGCCAGCTCTCTCCAGGGGTCTTCTGGAAATACGCTCTAT.

By proportion, this clone is large. All gene names here are mouse names. Read coverage stops 1 residue before the CDR3 terminus; the germline J gene supplies the remainder. The rearrangement joins TRBV29 to TRBJ2-3; D remains unclear. Germline values: CDR1 MSHET, CDR2 SYDVDS. This CDR3 is built from 15 residues. Trimming removed 2 bases from V and 0 bases from J, with 9 bases in between. This CDR3 reads CASSLEVLSAETLYF. The sequenced CDR3 bases are TGTGCTAGCAGTTTAGAGGTCCTGAGTGCAGAAACGCTGTAT.

This clone was seen only a few times. Mouse gene names apply. The CDR3 DNA, read in part, is TGTGCCAGCAGTTTTGGAAATACGCTCTAT. It is translated as CASSFGNTLY. From start to end, the CDR3 is CASSFGNTLYF. The chain has TRBV15 and TRBJ1-3; D gene ambiguous. The read ends 1 residue before the CDR3 terminus; that terminus is restored from the germline J gene. The CDR3 contains 11 residues. Per germline, CDR1 SGHND and CDR2 FRSKSL. V was shortened by 3 bases and J by 3 bases, with 0 bases between the two germline ends.

As regards this clone: Here the gene names and germline are mouse. The sequence runs out 1 residue before the end of the CDR3; the remainder is reconstructed from the germline J gene. The chain joins TRBV17 to TRBJ2-4; a weak D match, TRBD2 (5 bases). V lost 0 bases and J lost 2, with 6 bases in between. This CDR3 spans 14 amino acids. CDR1 is MNHDT and CDR2 is YYDKIL in the germline V gene. The part of the CDR3 DNA that was read is TGTGCTAGCAGTAGAGATGGGGTTCAAAACACCTTGTAC. Its translation: CASSRDGVQNTLY. The CDR3 in its entirety is CASSRDGVQNTLYF. The full variable domain, in which reference TRBV17 and TRBJ2-4 provide the parts outside the CDR3, is DTTVKQNPRYKLARVGKPVNLICSQTMNHDTMYWYQKKPNQAPKLLLFYYDKILNREADTFEKFQSSRPNNSFCSLYIGSAGLEYSAMYLCASSRDGVQNTLYFGAGTRLSVL.

On this clone itself: The genes are named according to mouse. The read ends 1 residue early relative to the CDR3; the germline J gene fills the gap. The chain has TRBV26 and TRBJ2-5; a possible D gene is TRBD2 (10 bases). V lost 6 bases, J lost 6 bases, and 19 bases lay in between. The CDR3 sequence is 15 residues long. Looked up from germline, CDR1 is KGHPV and CDR2 is FQNQEV (reference sequence). The chain's CDR3 is CASRDRGTGDDTQYF. CDR3 DNA, as far as it was read: TGTGCCAGCAGAGACAGGGGGACTGGGGACGACACCCAGTAC.